These 30 T cell receptor beta chains originate from one sample sequenced in a study of shared clonotypes between healthy human individuals. CD45RO negativity and positive selection for CCR7 defined naive CD8 cells, a population that excluded terminally differentiated effector memory CD45RA+ cells. TCRdb keeps only in-frame clones here, not all; method: immunoSEQ multiplex PCR. Found here are roughly 2 million clones, just under 95% of them singletons; the top ten hold about 1.1%. The source material was naive CD8+ T cells sorted from blood. Every receptor here comes from a man in his late teens or twenties in good health.

The CDR3 DNA follows: TGTGCCAGCAGCGATGGACAGGGGCCCCTCTACGAGCAGTACTTC. This encodes CASSDGQGPLYEQYF. The genes are TRBV7-6 and TRBJ2-7, with 9 bases matching TRBD1. The trim removed 5 bases at V and 3 bases at J, leaving 8 bases unmatched. CDR1 SGHVS and CDR2 FNYEAQ come from the germline V gene. The CDR3 length is 15 residues.

V gene TRBV5-6 combines with J gene TRBJ1-2; 7 bases fit TRBD1. The germline V gene encodes CDR1 SGHDT and CDR2 YYEEEE. The CDR3 extends over 13 amino acids. J gave up 7 bases and V 2 bases, and 5 bases lay outside the gene matches. The CDR3 sequence: CASSFGTVRGYTF. The DNA for the CDR3 is TGTGCCAGCAGCTTTGGGACAGTCCGTGGCTACACCTTC.

V is TRBV25-1 and J is TRBJ2-7; D is unclear. Germline V gives CDR1 MGHDK, CDR2 SYGVNS. The V gene lost 3 bases and the J gene lost 0 bases, with 3 bases spanning the gap. The CDR3 spans 12 residues. The CDR3 DNA reads TGTGCCAGCAGTGAGACCTCCTACGAGCAGTACTTC. Residues: CASSETSYEQYF.

The chain joins TRBV5-4 to TRBJ2-3, with D unresolved. There are 12 residues in the CDR3. The germline V and J ends were trimmed by 4 bases and 4 bases, with 7 bases remaining between them. CDR1 and CDR2 (germline): SGHNT, YYREEE (reference sequence). CDR3 sequence: CASSLNPDTQYF. The CDR3 DNA reads TGTGCCAGCAGCCTAAACCCAGATACGCAGTATTTT.

This clone appeared once. The CDR3 here is CASSLSTSGTYEQYF. Written as DNA, the CDR3 is TGTGCCAGCAGTTTAAGCACTAGCGGGACCTACGAGCAGTACTTC. J is TRBJ2-7 and V is TRBV27; TRBD2 agrees at 10 bases. V trimming: 2 bases; J trimming: 2 bases; junction bases outside the gene matches: 3. The CDR3 covers 15 residues. Germline V gene sequence: CDR1 MNHEY, CDR2 SMNVEV (reference sequence).

The chain links TRBV9 to TRBJ1-2; TRBD1 aligns across 9 bases. This CDR3 comprises 13 residues. The germline V gene has CDR1 SGDLS and CDR2 YYNGEE. After removal of 0 bases from V and 7 bases from J, the junction contained 1 base not matched to a gene. The CDR3 coding sequence is TGTGCCAGCAGCGTAGAACAGGGGGCTGGCTACACCTTC. Protein: CASSVEQGAGYTF.

Comments on this clone: Other DNA sequences in the sample encode the same CDR3. This rearrangement joins TRBV14 to TRBJ2-7; D unresolved. Trimming removed 0 bases from V and 4 bases from J, with 7 bases in between. This CDR3 spans 13 amino acids. Germline V gene data show CDR1 as SGHDN and CDR2 as FVKESK. The CDR3 sequence is CASSQDLGYEQYF. The CDR3, as DNA: TGTGCCAGCAGCCAAGATCTAGGGTACGAGCAGTACTTC.

The V call is TRBV4-1, the J call TRBJ2-3; D could derive from TRBD1 or TRBD2 (6 bases each). V gave up 4 bases and J gave up 1 base, with 21 bases separating them. The germline CDR1 and CDR2 sequences are MGHRA and YSYEKL. The CDR3 has 18 residues. In nucleotides, the CDR3 is TGCGCCAGCAGCCTCAAGGGGCCTGAGGAGGGGGGCACAGATACGCAGTATTTT. Translated: CASSLKGPEEGGTDTQYF.

This chain uses TRBV30 with TRBJ1-2; the match to TRBD1 covers 9 bases. The V segment lost 4 bases and the J segment 9 bases; nucleotides outside the gene matches: 9. The CDR3 totals 13 residues. CDR1 and CDR2 from the germline V gene are GTSNPN and SVGIG (reference sequence). CDR3 in DNA: TGTGCCTGGACCGGGACAGGGCTCTCGCGCTACACCTTC. This codes for CAWTGTGLSRYTF.

This sequence joins TRBV10-1 and TRBJ1-2; D might be TRBD1 (5 bases). The length of the CDR3 is 13 residues. Trimming pared 2 bases from V and 4 bases from J, leaving 8 bases between. The germline gives CDR1 WNHNN, CDR2 SYGVQD (reference sequence). This chain's CDR3 is CASSEGAGYGYTF. The CDR3 DNA follows: TGCGCCAGCAGTGAGGGGGCAGGCTATGGCTACACCTTC.

This chain joins TRBV4-1 and TRBJ1-1; D is possibly TRBD1 (5 bases). The ends were cut back, 4 bases at V and 3 bases at J, with 18 bases in the middle. This CDR3 region has 16 residues. Germline V gives CDR1 MGHRA, CDR2 YSYEKL. CDR3 loop: CASSLPRGARDTEAFF. The CDR3 DNA reads TGCGCCAGCAGCCTTCCCCGAGGGGCGAGGGACACTGAAGCTTTCTTT.

To note about this clone: Distinct nucleotide sequences in the sample also encode this CDR3. This chain uses TRBV4-3 with TRBJ2-1; TRBD1 matches 9 bases. The CDR3 covers 13 residues. Germline CDR1 reads LGHNA; CDR2 reads YSLEER. V dropped 8 bases and J dropped 6; count of bases not matched to a gene: 5. The CDR3 region is CASSPGQGNEQFF. The CDR3 coding sequence is TGCGCCAGCTCTCCGGGACAGGGCAATGAGCAGTTCTTC.

The V call is TRBV6-1, the J call TRBJ2-7; D not certain. Trimming removed 1 base at V and 0 bases at J, with 10 bases between. This CDR3 comprises 15 residues. The germline CDR1 and CDR2 sequences are MNHNS and SASEGT. CDR3 protein: CASSEEPSGSYEQYF. CDR3 DNA: TGTGCCAGCAGTGAAGAACCCTCTGGCTCCTACGAGCAGTACTTC.

This clone appeared once. The V gene is TRBV7-9, the J gene TRBJ1-1; D is undetermined. CDR1 and CDR2 (germline): SEHNR, FQNEAQ (reference sequence). Trimming shortened V by 4 bases and J by 5 bases, and 8 bases separated the two germline ends. This CDR3 has 12 residues. The chain's CDR3 is CASSSTETEAFF. The CDR3 DNA follows: TGTGCCAGCAGCTCGACGGAGACTGAAGCTTTCTTT.

CDR3 sequence: CASNTVITSPLHF. CDR3 bases: TGTGCCAGTAATACAGTCATCACTTCACCCCTCCACTTT. The chain carries TRBV19 and TRBJ1-6; D gene unclear. The CDR3 consists of 13 residues. V lost 7 bases, J lost 9 bases, and 13 bases lay in between. Germline V gives CDR1 LNHDA, CDR2 SQIVND (reference sequence). Looking up the rest from reference TRBV19 and TRBJ1-6 gives the full variable domain: DGGITQSPKYLFRKEGQNVTLSCEQNLNHDAMYWYRQDPGQGLRLIYYSQIVNDFQKGDIAEGYSVSREKKESFPLTVTSAQKNPTAFYLCASNTVITSPLHFGNGTRLTVT.

The chain links TRBV28 to TRBJ2-7; 8 bases map to TRBD2. This CDR3 region has 19 residues. CDR1 MDHEN and CDR2 SYDVKM come from the germline V gene. V shed 3 bases and J 4 bases; nucleotides not matched to a gene: 20. In DNA, the CDR3 is TGTGCCAGCAGTTTTTGGGCCTCAGAATCGACTAGCGAAATTTACGAGCAGTACTTC. Its translation is CASSFWASESTSEIYEQYF. Variable domain in full (rest from reference TRBV28 and TRBJ2-7): DVKVTQSSRYLVKRTGEKVFLECVQDMDHENMFWYRQDPGLGLRLIYFSYDVKMKEKGDIPEGYSVSREKKERFSLILESASTNQTSMYLCASSFWASESTSEIYEQYFGPGTRLTVT.

This clone was seen just once. The chain is built from TRBV10-3 and TRBJ1-2; D is uncertain. This CDR3 is built from 12 residues. In germline, CDR1 is ENHRY, CDR2 SYGVKD. Trimming shortened V by 6 bases and J by 2 bases, and 7 bases separated the two germline ends. This CDR3 is CAISVGNYGYTF. CDR3 DNA: TGTGCCATCAGCGTAGGGAACTATGGCTACACCTTC.

The chain joins TRBV9 to TRBJ2-2; tentatively, D is TRBD1 or TRBD2 (5 bases each). CDR3 length: 15 amino acids. V lost 0 bases and J lost 4, with 10 bases in between. Germline V gene lookup returns CDR1 SGDLS and CDR2 YYNGEE. The CDR3 coding sequence is TGTGCCAGCAGCGTAGCGGGGCCGGTCACCGGGGAGCTGTTTTTT. Translation gives CASSVAGPVTGELFF.

This rearrangement joins TRBV5-4 to TRBJ1-2, with D perhaps TRBD1 (5 bases). The germline gives CDR1 SGHNT, CDR2 YYREEE (reference sequence). V shed 3 bases and J shed 3 bases, with 9 bases lying between them. This CDR3 region has 13 residues. The CDR3 coding sequence is TGTGCCAGCAGCTGGGGCACCGACTATGGCTACACCTTC. Its protein is CASSWGTDYGYTF.

The chain combines TRBV9 with TRBJ2-1; 9 nucleotides line up with TRBD1. Looked up from germline, CDR1 is SGDLS and CDR2 is YYNGEE. The J segment lost 3 bases and the V segment lost 3 bases, leaving 4 bases of the junction unmatched. The CDR3 consists of 15 residues. The chain's CDR3 is CASSAEDRGYNEQFF. In DNA form, the CDR3 reads TGTGCCAGCAGCGCCGAGGACAGGGGCTACAATGAGCAGTTCTTC.

The chain employs TRBV6-1 and TRBJ2-6, with D tentatively TRBD2 (5 bases). From germline, CDR1 is MNHNS and CDR2 SASEGT. The CDR3 loop spans 17 amino acids. Deletions cut 2 bases from V and 2 bases from J, with 13 bases between. The CDR3 protein is CASSEPLDWAGANVLTF. The CDR3 DNA is TGTGCCAGCAGTGAACCACTAGACTGGGCTGGGGCCAACGTCCTGACTTTC.

This clone was seen more than once but under ten times. The chain has TRBV7-2 and TRBJ2-5; tentative D call: TRBD2 (5 bases). The V end lost 6 bases, the J end lost 5 bases, and 13 bases lay between the germline ends. The CDR3 is 13 amino acids. From germline, CDR1 is SGHTA and CDR2 FQGNSA. CDR3 in DNA: TGTGCCAGCAGACTATCGTGGAGGGAGACCCAGTACTTC. Translation gives CASRLSWRETQYF.

As to this clone: The sample has other DNA sequences that encode this CDR3 too. This chain joins TRBV9 and TRBJ1-2; weak D call: TRBD1 (6 bases). The V end lost 0 bases, the J end lost 3 bases, and 9 bases lay between the germline ends. This CDR3 has 14 residues. Germline loops: CDR1 SGDLS, CDR2 YYNGEE. The DNA for the CDR3 is TGTGCCAGCAGCGTAGGGGACACTCACTATGGCTACACCTTC. This encodes CASSVGDTHYGYTF.

CDR3 nucleotide sequence: TGTGCCAGTAGTATAGAGGAAGGGGTGACCTACGAGCAGTACTTC. Its translation: CASSIEEGVTYEQYF. The J gene is TRBJ2-7, the V gene TRBV19, with D perhaps TRBD1 (5 bases). There are 15 residues in the CDR3. The V and J ends lost 0 bases and 2 bases respectively, with 11 bases between them. Germline CDR1 and CDR2: LNHDA and SQIVND (reference sequence).

On this clone: In the same sample, other DNA sequences code for this CDR3. The chain employs TRBV7-8 and TRBJ2-7, with 10 nucleotides matching TRBD1. Losses at the gene ends were 5 bases for V and 2 bases for J; bases not matched to a gene: 3. Germline CDR1 is SGHVS and CDR2 is FQNEAQ. The CDR3 runs 14 residues. Here the CDR3 reads CASSPGTGAYEQYF. DNA for the CDR3: TGTGCCAGCAGCCCCGGGACAGGGGCCTACGAGCAGTACTTC.

CDR3 sequence (DNA): TGTGCCACCAGCAGACCTACTTTTGGACAGGGGGCGAACACCGGGGAGCTGTTTTTT. It yields the protein CATSRPTFGQGANTGELFF. The V and J genes are TRBV15 and TRBJ2-2; 10 nucleotides align to TRBD1. Losses at the gene ends were 2 bases for V and 0 bases for J; bases not matched to a gene: 9. Germline V CDR1 and CDR2: LNHNV, YYDKDF (reference sequence). The CDR3 sequence is 19 residues long.

The V and J genes are TRBV9 and TRBJ2-7, with TRBD1 as a possible D gene (5 bases). Germline V gives CDR1 SGDLS, CDR2 YYNGEE. V was cut by 2 bases and J by 3 bases, with 15 bases left in between. The CDR3 has 15 residues. The CDR3 here is CASSVGDSVNYEQYF. CDR3 bases: TGTGCCAGCAGCGTCGGAGACAGTGTTAACTACGAGCAGTACTTC. The full variable domain, rest sourced from reference TRBV9 and TRBJ2-7, is DSGVTQTPKHLITATGQRVTLRCSPRSGDLSVYWYQQSLDQGLQFLIQYYNGEERAKGNILERFSAQQFPDLHSELNLSSLELGDSALYFCASSVGDSVNYEQYFGPGTRLTVT.

J is TRBJ1-5 and V is TRBV7-8; 9 bases are a match to TRBD1. CDR3 length: 15 residues. The V and J ends lost 5 bases and 2 bases, in that order; junction bases with no gene match: 4. In germline, CDR1 is SGHVS, CDR2 FQNEAQ. CDR3 amino acids: CASSTRDRGNQPQHF. The DNA of the CDR3 is TGTGCCAGCAGCACCCGGGACAGGGGCAATCAGCCCCAGCATTTT.

J is TRBJ2-7 and V is TRBV5-1, with D hard to call. V dropped 5 bases and J dropped 5 bases, with 20 bases sitting between them. The CDR3 is made up of 15 amino acids. Germline loops: CDR1 SGHRS, CDR2 YFSETQ. The CDR3 loop is CASRLSMGEPDEQYF. In DNA, the CDR3 is TGCGCCAGCAGGCTCTCCATGGGCGAGCCGGACGAGCAGTACTTC.

V and J are TRBV15 and TRBJ2-7, with D possibly matching TRBD1 (6 bases). V was trimmed by 9 bases and J by 3 bases, leaving 9 bases between them. Per germline, CDR1 LNHNV and CDR2 YYDKDF (reference sequence). This CDR3 spans 11 amino acids. The CDR3 bases are TGTGCCACTACACAGGGCTACGAGCAGTACTTC. It yields the protein CATTQGYEQYF.